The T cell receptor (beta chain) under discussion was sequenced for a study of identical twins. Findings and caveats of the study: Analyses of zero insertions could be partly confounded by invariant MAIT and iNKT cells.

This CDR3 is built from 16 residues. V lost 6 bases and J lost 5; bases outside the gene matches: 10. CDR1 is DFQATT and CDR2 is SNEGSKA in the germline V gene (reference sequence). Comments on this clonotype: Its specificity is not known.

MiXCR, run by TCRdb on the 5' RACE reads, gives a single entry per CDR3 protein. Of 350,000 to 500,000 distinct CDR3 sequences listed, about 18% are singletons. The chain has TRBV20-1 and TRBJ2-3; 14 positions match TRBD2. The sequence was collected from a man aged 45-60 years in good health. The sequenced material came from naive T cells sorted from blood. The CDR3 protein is CSAERTSGGLGDTQYF. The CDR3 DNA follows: TGCAGTGCCGAGCGGACTAGCGGGGGGCTGGGAGATACGCAGTATTTT.